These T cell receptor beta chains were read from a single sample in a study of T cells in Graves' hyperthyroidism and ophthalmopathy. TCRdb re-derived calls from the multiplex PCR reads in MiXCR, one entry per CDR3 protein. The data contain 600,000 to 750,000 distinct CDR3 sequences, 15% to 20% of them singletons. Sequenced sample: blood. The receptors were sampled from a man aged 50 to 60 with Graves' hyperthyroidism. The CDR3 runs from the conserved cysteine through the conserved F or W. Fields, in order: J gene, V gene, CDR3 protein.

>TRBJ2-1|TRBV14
CASSQVARYNEQFF
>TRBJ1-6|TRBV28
CAIDRGLNSPLHF
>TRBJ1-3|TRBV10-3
CAIRTGSSGNTIYF
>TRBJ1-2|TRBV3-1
CASSHTGILYGYTF
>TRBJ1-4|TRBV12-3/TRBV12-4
CASSPFGEEKLFF
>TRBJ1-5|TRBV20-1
CSARQGFMDQPQHF
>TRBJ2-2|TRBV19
CASNGLAGVGTGELFF
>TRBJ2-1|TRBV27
CASSQGVEQFF
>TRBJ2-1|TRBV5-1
CASSLELNEQFF
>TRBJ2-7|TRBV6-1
CASRDRGEIKNEQYF
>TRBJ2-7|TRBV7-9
CASSFNLVSNEQYF
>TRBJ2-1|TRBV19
CASKGTGLSSYNEQFF
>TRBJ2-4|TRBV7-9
CASSLGTGLAKNIQYF
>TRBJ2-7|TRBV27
CASSFGTVNYEQYF
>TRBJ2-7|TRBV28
CASSSLGFNEQYF
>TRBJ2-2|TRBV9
CASSSGPATGELFF
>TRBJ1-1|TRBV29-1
CSVVGLWNTEAFF
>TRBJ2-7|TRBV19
CASRNRDSSSYEQYF
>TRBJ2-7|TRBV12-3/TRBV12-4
CASSAGTGFSYEQYF
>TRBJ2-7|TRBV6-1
CASSLGTADYEQYF
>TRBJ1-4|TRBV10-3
CAISEDRGSEKLFF
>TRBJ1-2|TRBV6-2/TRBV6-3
CASSYFTGGYTF
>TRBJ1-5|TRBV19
CASLPWTDSNQPQHF
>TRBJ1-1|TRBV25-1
CASSEFLGSEAFF
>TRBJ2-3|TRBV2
CASSGSDGQGAGLFTDTQYF
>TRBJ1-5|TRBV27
CASSTTGYVQPQHF
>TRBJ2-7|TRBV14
CASSEGSRIGQYF
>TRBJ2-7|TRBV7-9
CASTRGYGGDSYEQYF
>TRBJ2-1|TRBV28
CASIDRQGVYNEQFF
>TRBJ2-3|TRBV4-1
CASSQEPDSGRSDTQYF
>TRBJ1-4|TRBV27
CASYPEGRGWNEKLFF
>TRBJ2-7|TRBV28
CASSSGDRPYEQYF
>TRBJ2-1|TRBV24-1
CATSDSAGNGYNEQFF
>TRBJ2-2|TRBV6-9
CASSLAGEAGELFF
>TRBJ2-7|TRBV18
CASSGQGALVQYF
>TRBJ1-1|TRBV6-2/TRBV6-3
CASLKWGTEAFF
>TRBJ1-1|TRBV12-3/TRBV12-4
CASSLEPWNTEAFF
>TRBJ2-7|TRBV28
CASGLTAYEQYF
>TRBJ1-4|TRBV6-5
CASSYSTDRAGEKLFF
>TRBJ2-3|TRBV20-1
CSARAAADGTDTQYF
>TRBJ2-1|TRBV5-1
CASSLGGEGPHSYNEQFF
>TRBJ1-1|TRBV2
CASRHRGQTEAFF